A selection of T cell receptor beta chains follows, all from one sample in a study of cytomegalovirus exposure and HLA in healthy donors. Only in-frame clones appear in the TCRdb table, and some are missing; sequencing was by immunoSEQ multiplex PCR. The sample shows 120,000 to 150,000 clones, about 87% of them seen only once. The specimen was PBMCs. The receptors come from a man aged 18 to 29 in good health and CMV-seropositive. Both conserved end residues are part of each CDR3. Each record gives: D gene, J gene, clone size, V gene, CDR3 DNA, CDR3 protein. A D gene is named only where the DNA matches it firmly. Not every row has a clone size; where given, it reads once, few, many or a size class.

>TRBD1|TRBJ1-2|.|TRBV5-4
TGTGCCAGCAGCTTACCGACAGGGCGGAATGATGAACGTTTC
CASSLPTGRNDERF
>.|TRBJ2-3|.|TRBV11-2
TGTGCCAGCAGCTTACTCTGGGCGGATACGCAGTATTTT
CASSLLWADTQYF
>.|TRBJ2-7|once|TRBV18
TGTGCCAGCTCCCCTAGCGAATACGAGCAGTACTTC
CASSPSEYEQYF
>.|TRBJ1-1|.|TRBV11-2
TGTGCCAGCAGCTTAGTAGCCGGCACTGAAGCTTTCTTT
CASSLVAGTEAFF
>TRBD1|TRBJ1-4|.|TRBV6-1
TGTGCCAGCAAGGCGGGTTGGACAGGGGTTGGAAAACTGTTTTTT
CASKAGWTGVGKLFF
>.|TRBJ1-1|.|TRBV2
TGTGCCAGCACGGAGCGGGGTCTCAGGAACACTGAAGCTTTCTTT
CASTERGLRNTEAFF
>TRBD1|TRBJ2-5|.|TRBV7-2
TGTGCCAGCAGCTCTAGGGGGCCGGGGGAGACCCAGTACTTC
CASSSRGPGETQYF
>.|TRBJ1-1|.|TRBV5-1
TGCGCCAGCAGCTTGGATGGGGGGATCGTGAACACTGAAGCTTTCTTT
CASSLDGGIVNTEAFF
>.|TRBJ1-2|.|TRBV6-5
TGTGCCAGCAGTTACTCCCCCGGGAGAGCCAACTATGGCTACACCTTC
CASSYSPGRANYGYTF
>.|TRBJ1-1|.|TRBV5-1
TGCGCCAGCAGCTTGGCTGGACTTTCTGAAGCTTTCTTT
CASSLAGLSEAFF
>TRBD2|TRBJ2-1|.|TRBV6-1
TGTGCCAGCAGTGAAAGACTAGCGCCCAATGAGCAGTTCTTC
CASSERLAPNEQFF
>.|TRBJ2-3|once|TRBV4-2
TGTGCCAGCAGCCATCAACACGGGAGTAGGACAGATACGCAGTATTTT
CASSHQHGSRTDTQYF
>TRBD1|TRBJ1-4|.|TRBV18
TGTGCCAGCTCACTCAACAGGGGTCGAGATGAAAAACTGTTTTTT
CASSLNRGRDEKLFF
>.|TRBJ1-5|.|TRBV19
TGTGCCAGTAGTTCAACATGGGCTCAGCCCCAGCATTTT
CASSSTWAQPQHF
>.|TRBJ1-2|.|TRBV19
TGTGCCAGTAGTATTTGGGGGGGTCATGGCTACACCTTC
CASSIWGGHGYTF
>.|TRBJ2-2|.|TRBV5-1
TGCGCCAGCAGCTTGGGATCAGGGAACACCGGGGAGCTGTTTTTT
CASSLGSGNTGELFF
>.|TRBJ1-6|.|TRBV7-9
TGTGCCAGCAGCACCCTCGACGGAGGTAATTCACCCCTCCACTTT
CASSTLDGGNSPLHF
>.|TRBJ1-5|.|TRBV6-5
TGTGCCAGCAGTTACGGTGGCCCGTATAGCAATCAGCCCCAGCATTTT
CASSYGGPYSNQPQHF
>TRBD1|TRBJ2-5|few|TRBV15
TGTGCCACCAGCAGAGGACAGGGAGACCAAGAGACCCAGTACTTC
CATSRGQGDQETQYF
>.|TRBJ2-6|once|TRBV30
TGTGCCTCTCATCGGGGATCTGGGGCCAACGTCCTGACTTTC
CASHRGSGANVLTF
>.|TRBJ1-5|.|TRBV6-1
TGTGCCAGCAGTGAAGCAGCGGGACTATGGCAGCCCCAGCATTTT
CASSEAAGLWQPQHF
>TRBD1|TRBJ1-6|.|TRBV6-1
TGTGCCAGCAGTGAAAAGGGACAGCGAAATTCACCCCTCCACTTT
CASSEKGQRNSPLHF
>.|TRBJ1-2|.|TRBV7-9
TGTGCCAGCAGCTTAGAGGCAGGGTATGGCTACACCTTC
CASSLEAGYGYTF
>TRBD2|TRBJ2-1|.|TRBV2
TGTGCCAGCAGTGAAAGGGGACTAGCCTCCCATGAGCAGTTCTTC
CASSERGLASHEQFF
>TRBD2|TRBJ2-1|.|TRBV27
TGTGCCAGCAGTTCCCCCCCGACTAGCGGGAGACCTCCAAATTACAATGAGCAGTTCTTC
CASSSPPTSGRPPNYNEQFF
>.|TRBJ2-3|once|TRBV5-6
TGTGCCAGCAGCTCCGGGTCGGGCACAGATACGCAGTATTTT
CASSSGSGTDTQYF
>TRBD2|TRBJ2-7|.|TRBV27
TGTGCCAGCAGTTTATCGACTAGGACTAGCGGGACTTACGAGCAGTACTTC
CASSLSTRTSGTYEQYF
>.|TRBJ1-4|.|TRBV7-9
TGTGCCAGCAGCTCCGAGGGGGCTAATGAAAAACTGTTTTTT
CASSSEGANEKLFF
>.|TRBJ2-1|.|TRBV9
TGTGCCAGCAGCGTAGCACATAACAATGAGCAGTTCTTC
CASSVAHNNEQFF